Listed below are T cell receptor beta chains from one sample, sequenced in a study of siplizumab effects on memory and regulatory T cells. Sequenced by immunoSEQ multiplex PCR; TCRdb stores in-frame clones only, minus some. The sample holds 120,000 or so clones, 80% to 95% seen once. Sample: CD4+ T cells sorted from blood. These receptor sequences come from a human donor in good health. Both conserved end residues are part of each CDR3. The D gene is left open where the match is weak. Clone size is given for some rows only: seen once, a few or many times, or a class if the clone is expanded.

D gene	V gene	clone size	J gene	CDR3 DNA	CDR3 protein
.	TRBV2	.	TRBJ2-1	TGTGCCAGCAGTGAAGGTGAGGGGAGGCGTGAGCAGTTCTTC	CASSEGEGRREQFF
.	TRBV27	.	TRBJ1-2	TGTGCCAGCAGTTCGCCAGTCTCTAACTATGGCTACACCTTC	CASSSPVSNYGYTF
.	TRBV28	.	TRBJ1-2	TGTGCCAGCTCCCCACAGGGAAGCGGCTACACCTTC	CASSPQGSGYTF
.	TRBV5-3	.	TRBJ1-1	TGTGCCAGAAGCTGCACAGGGTCCATGAACACTGAAGCTTTCTTT	CARSCTGSMNTEAFF
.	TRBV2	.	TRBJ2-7	TGTGCCAGCAGTGGAGACAGGCAAGGGCCCTACGAGCAGTACTTC	CASSGDRQGPYEQYF
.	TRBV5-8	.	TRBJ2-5	TGTGCCAGCAGCTCCAGGACGGTACAAGAGACCCAGTACTTC	CASSSRTVQETQYF
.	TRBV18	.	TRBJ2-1	TGTGCCAGCTCATCCTTGGCGGACATGTCCTACAATGAGCAGTTCTTC	CASSSLADMSYNEQFF
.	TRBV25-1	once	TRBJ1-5	TGTGCCAGCAGTGCGGGACCGATCAATCAGCCCCAGCATTTT	CASSAGPINQPQHF
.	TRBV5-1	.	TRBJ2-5	TGCGCCAGCAGCTTTCCCGAAGGGGGGACCCAGTACTTC	CASSFPEGGTQYF
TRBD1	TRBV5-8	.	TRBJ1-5	TGTGCCAGCAACGTCGGACAGGGGGCTTATCAGCCCCAGCATTTT	CASNVGQGAYQPQHF
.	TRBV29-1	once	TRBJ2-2	TGCAGCGTTATAAGCAACACCGGGGAGCTGTTTTTT	CSVISNTGELFF
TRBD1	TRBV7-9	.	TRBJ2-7	TGTGCCAGCAACAGGAGACAGGGCAGCGACGAGCAGTACTTC	CASNRRQGSDEQYF
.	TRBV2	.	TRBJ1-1	TGTGCCAGTCGAGGGAGTAGCACTGAAGCTTTCTTT	CASRGSSTEAFF
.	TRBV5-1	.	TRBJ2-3	TGCGCCAGCAGCCCTGGGACCGATGGAAATACGCAGTATTTT	CASSPGTDGNTQYF
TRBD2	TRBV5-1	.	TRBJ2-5	TGCGCCAGCAGCTTGGTAGTAGCGGGCCAAGAGACCCAGTACTTC	CASSLVVAGQETQYF
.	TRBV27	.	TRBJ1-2	TGTGCCAGCAGTCTCCAGGGGAACTATGGCTACACCTTC	CASSLQGNYGYTF
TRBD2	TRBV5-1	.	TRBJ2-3	TGCGCCAGCAGCTTGAATAGCGGGGGGGTTCTGGCAGATACGCAGTATTTT	CASSLNSGGVLADTQYF
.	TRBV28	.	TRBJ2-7	TGTGCCAGCACCCTGAGAGACTTACGAGAGCAGTACTTC	CASTLRDLREQYF
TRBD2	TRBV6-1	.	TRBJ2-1	TGTGCCAGCAACGTTATAGCGGGGGGGTATGAGCAGTTCTTC	CASNVIAGGYEQFF
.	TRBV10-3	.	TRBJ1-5	TGTGCCATCAGGCAGGGTATCGGACAGCCCCAGCATTTT	CAIRQGIGQPQHF
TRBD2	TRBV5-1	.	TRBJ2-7	TGCGCCAGCAGCTTGCCCCCCGCTAGCGGGTTCTCCTACGAGCAGTACTTC	CASSLPPASGFSYEQYF
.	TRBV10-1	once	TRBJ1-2	TGCGCCAGCAGTCCGGGACCCAACTATGGCTACACCTTC	CASSPGPNYGYTF
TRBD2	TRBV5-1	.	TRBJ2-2	TGCGCCAGCAGCTTGGGTGGACTAGCGGGTTCGAACACCGGGGAGCTGTTTTTT	CASSLGGLAGSNTGELFF
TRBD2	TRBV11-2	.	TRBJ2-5	TGTGCCAGCAGCTCCCGACTAGCCTCGGAGACCCAGTACTTC	CASSSRLASETQYF
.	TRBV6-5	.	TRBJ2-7	TGTGCCAGCAGTGACATATCATGGCACGAGCAGTACTTC	CASSDISWHEQYF